This TCR beta chain comes out of a study of T cells after yellow fever vaccination. At the level of the study: Libraries from low-cell-number fractions were prepared with the SMART-Seq v4 Ultra Low Input RNA kit.

Per the germline V gene, CDR1 is SEHNR and CDR2 is FQNEAQ (reference sequence). CDR3 size: 13 residues. Study findings and constraints: The secondary response was weaker but peaked faster, day 5 versus 15.

The sample holds a few counts of this clonotype. What it binds is not known. Template-switching 5'RACE yielded the TCR cDNA; a universal primer site and UMIs were added in the process. TCRdb re-derived calls from the 5' RACE reads in MiXCR, one entry per CDR3 protein. The table has some 320,000 distinct CDR3 sequences, approximately 4% seen once; the top ten hold 20% to 25%. The chain carries TRBV7-9 and TRBJ2-7; the D is unclear. The receptor comes from a man between 18 and 29 years old who received the YFV17D yellow fever vaccine. The sample consisted of PBMCs, taken 5 days after the yellow fever booster vaccination. In DNA, the CDR3 is TGTGCCAGCAGCTTCACCACCTCCGACGAGCAGTACGTC. Translated: CASSFTTSDEQYV.